The 18 T cell receptor beta chains below come from one sample, sequenced in a study of human T cells and chemical hapten exposure. MiXCR, applied by TCRdb to the RACE reads, yields one record per CDR3 protein. The sample consists of 340,000 or so distinct CDR3 sequences, 6% to 8.5% of them appearing once. Time point given: patch test 1, 2 weeks after DPC sensitization. Treatment defined: therapeutic diphenylcyclopropenone sensitization with weekly scalp DPC. Here the sequenced sample was whole blood, taken in connection with sensitization to the hapten diphenylcyclopropenone (DPC). The receptor source for this set is a woman between 18 and 30 years old with alopecia areata. Some clones in this sample may be carry-over from other donors' samples.

This clonotype was counted only a few times. V gene TRBV24-1 combines with J gene TRBJ1-4; 9 bases are a match to TRBD1. Germline CDR1 is KGHDR and CDR2 is SFDVKD. V shed 4 bases and J 1 base; nucleotides not matched to a gene: 12. The CDR3 is made up of 19 amino acids. The CDR3 DNA reads as TGTGCCACCAGTGACCCGGGACAGGGAGGTCCGGGAACTAATGAAAAACTGTTTTTT. It translates to CATSDPGQGGPGTNEKLFF.

This clonotype was detected ten times or more. This chain joins TRBV7-9 and TRBJ1-4; the D gene is possibly TRBD1 (6 bases). Trimming took off 7 bases at V and 5 bases at J, with 14 bases between the two ends. This CDR3 has 14 amino acids. Germline CDR1 is SEHNR and CDR2 is FQNEAQ (reference sequence). CDR3 region: CASTQGYTNEKLFF. The CDR3 DNA reads as TGTGCCAGCACACAGGGTTATACCAATGAAAAACTGTTTTTT. The full variable domain, with the rest looked up from reference TRBV7-9 and TRBJ1-4, is DTGVSQNPRHKITKRGQNVTFRCDPISEHNRLYWYRQTLGQGPEFLTYFQNEAQLEKSRLLSDRFSAERPKGSFSTLEIQRTEQGDSAMYLCASTQGYTNEKLFFGSGTQLSVL.

This clonotype was seen a few times. This chain uses TRBV11-2 with TRBJ1-1; TRBD1 might be the D (5 bases). Germline-derived CDR1 and CDR2 are SGHAT and FQNNGV. The V end lost 6 bases, the J end lost 4 bases, and 15 bases lay between the germline ends. This CDR3 has 14 residues. The CDR3 sequence: CASRKPWGGTEAFF. The CDR3 region has the DNA TGTGCCAGCAGGAAGCCCTGGGGCGGCACTGAAGCTTTCTTT.

This clonotype was recorded a few times. This rearrangement joins TRBV5-6 to TRBJ1-2; the D gene is possibly TRBD1 (6 bases). CDR1 is SGHDT and CDR2 is YYEEEE in the germline V gene. V shed 0 bases and J shed 3 bases, with 12 bases lying between them. This CDR3 is built from 15 residues. The DNA for the CDR3 is TGTGCCAGCAGCTTGGGCTGGGGGCAGGACTATGGCTACACCTTC. It encodes CASSLGWGQDYGYTF.

This clonotype was observed a handful of times. The chain joins TRBV7-2 to TRBJ1-6; D is unresolved. This CDR3 region has 15 residues. CDR1 SGHTA and CDR2 FQGNSA come from the germline V gene. V lost 6 bases to trimming and J lost 0 bases, with 9 bases between them. CDR3 region: CASRQQDSYNSPLHF. In DNA form, the CDR3 reads TGTGCCAGCAGGCAGCAGGACTCCTATAATTCACCCCTCCACTTT.

In regard to this clonotype: One base away lies a much larger clone, so this may be a sequencing read error. The V call is TRBV3-1, the J call TRBJ2-2; D may be TRBD1 (6 bases). The CDR3 extends over 17 amino acids. Germline V gene lookup returns CDR1 LGHDT and CDR2 YNNKEL (reference sequence). DNA of the CDR3: TGTGCCGGCAGCCAAGATGCTGGCAGGGGAGACACCGGGGAGCTGTTTTTT. It encodes CAGSQDAGRGDTGELFF.

The rearrangement uses TRBV7-2 and TRBJ2-5; TRBD1 is a possible D gene (6 bases). Deletions cut 5 bases from V and 0 bases from J, with 13 bases between. The CDR3 spans 15 residues. CDR1 is SGHTA and CDR2 is FQGNSA in the germline V gene. The CDR3 sequence: CASSRNGQYQETQYF. CDR3 nucleotide sequence: TGTGCCAGCAGCCGTAACGGACAGTACCAAGAGACCCAGTACTTC.

About this clonotype itself: Possible read error: a much larger clone is one base away. The chain employs TRBV7-9 and TRBJ2-7; 10 bases fit TRBD1. Germline-derived CDR1 and CDR2 are SEHNR and FQNEAQ (reference sequence). CDR3 size: 14 residues. The ends lost 5 bases at V and 3 bases at J; junction bases unmatched: 4. The CDR3 DNA follows: TGTGCCAGCAGCCCGGGACAGGGGCACTACGAGCAGTACTTC. Its translation: CASSPGQGHYEQYF.

The V and J genes are TRBV28 and TRBJ2-7, with a tentative D call TRBD2 (6 bases). The CDR3 spans 12 residues. Between the trimmed V and J ends, which lost 8 bases and 2 bases, there was a span of 10 bases. Germline V lookup: CDR1 MDHEN, CDR2 SYDVKM. The CDR3: CASAGPTYEQYF. CDR3 nucleotides: TGTGCCAGCGCGGGACCCACCTACGAGCAGTACTTC.

This clonotype was seen repeatedly, ten times or more. The chain couples TRBV7-8 to TRBJ1-5, with 9 bases aligning to TRBD1. Trimming cost V 0 bases and J 6 bases; bases outside gene matches: 12. Germline CDR1 reads SGHVS; CDR2 reads FQNEAQ. This CDR3 comprises 18 residues. The CDR3 region is CASSLAPNRGRGSQPQHF. CDR3 nucleotides: TGTGCCAGCAGCTTAGCTCCTAACAGGGGGCGCGGGAGTCAGCCCCAGCATTTT.

V is TRBV9 and J is TRBJ2-3; D gene unclear. CDR1 is SGDLS, CDR2 YYNGEE, per germline. Trimming cost V 0 bases and J 5 bases, with 4 bases left between them. This CDR3 has 12 amino acids. The CDR3 coding sequence is TGTGCCAGCAGCGTAGGAATAGATACGCAGTATTTT. Amino acid sequence: CASSVGIDTQYF. Full variable domain (missing parts from reference TRBV9 and TRBJ2-3): DSGVTQTPKHLITATGQRVTLRCSPRSGDLSVYWYQQSLDQGLQFLIQYYNGEERAKGNILERFSAQQFPDLHSELNLSSLELGDSALYFCASSVGIDTQYFGPGTRLTVL.

Comments on this clonotype: A much larger clone lies a single base off, so this may be a read error. The chain uses TRBV3-1 and TRBJ2-5; D remains ambiguous. This CDR3 has 14 amino acids. V lost 4 bases, J lost 4 bases, and 13 bases lay in between. Germline assignment: CDR1 LGHDT and CDR2 YNNKEL (reference sequence). The CDR3 DNA follows: TGTGCCAGCAGCCGTAACGGTCTTCCAGAGACCCAGTACTTC. Encoded protein: CASSRNGLPETQYF.

This clonotype was counted only a few times. The chain has TRBV7-2 and TRBJ2-3; maybe TRBD2 (5 bases). The CDR3 totals 14 residues. Trimming cost V 5 bases and J 6 bases, with 15 bases left between them. CDR1 SGHTA and CDR2 FQGNSA come from the germline V gene. The chain's CDR3 is CASSAGLAYDTQYF. The DNA for the CDR3 is TGTGCCAGCAGCGCCGGACTTGCGTACGATACGCAGTATTTT.

Many counts were recorded for this clonotype. The chain employs TRBV24-1 and TRBJ2-3; possible D gene TRBD1, 6 bases. V lost 9 bases, J lost 2 bases, and 11 bases lay in between. The CDR3 covers 13 residues. CDR1 and CDR2 (germline): KGHDR, SFDVKD. The chain's CDR3 is CATEGDTTDTQYF. CDR3 coding DNA: TGTGCCACCGAAGGGGACACCACAGATACGCAGTATTTT.

At least ten counts were recorded for this clonotype. This sequence joins TRBV11-2 and TRBJ2-3; D is possibly TRBD1 or TRBD2 (5 bases each). V was pared by 4 bases and J by 3 bases, with 20 bases between. The germline gives CDR1 SGHAT, CDR2 FQNNGV. The CDR3 extends over 17 amino acids. This CDR3 is CASSSDSGTSWTDTQYF. In DNA, the CDR3 is TGTGCCAGCAGCTCGGACTCCGGGACCTCCTGGACAGATACGCAGTATTTT. The whole variable domain, filled in from reference TRBV11-2 and TRBJ2-3, reads EAGVAQSPRYKIIEKRQSVAFWCNPISGHATLYWYQQILGQGPKLLIQFQNNGVVDDSQLPKDRFSAERLKGVDSTLKIQPAKLEDSAVYLCASSSDSGTSWTDTQYFGPGTRLTVL.

The chain has TRBV5-1 and TRBJ2-5, with 7 bases matching TRBD1. Germline trimming cut 0 bases from V and 1 base from J; bases unmatched to any gene: 3. Germline assignment: CDR1 SGHRS and CDR2 YFSETQ. This CDR3 has 15 residues. The CDR3 sequence is CASSLARGIQETQYF. CDR3 DNA: TGCGCCAGCAGCTTGGCCAGGGGGATCCAAGAGACCCAGTACTTC.

The sample holds a few counts of this clonotype. J is TRBJ1-1 and V is TRBV20-1, with a possible D match to TRBD1 (5 bases). Between the trimmed V and J ends, which lost 0 bases and 3 bases, there was a span of 14 bases. This CDR3 is 15 amino acids long. Germline CDR1 DFQATT, CDR2 SNEGSKA (reference sequence). CDR3 residues: CSAREGQDEHTEAFF. The CDR3 coding sequence is TGCAGTGCTAGAGAGGGGCAGGACGAGCACACTGAAGCTTTCTTT.

This clonotype has a handful of counts. The rearrangement links TRBV7-2 to TRBJ2-5, with D possibly called TRBD1 or TRBD2 (5 bases each). V was cut by 1 base and J by 5 bases, with 11 bases left in between. CDR1 is SGHTA and CDR2 is FQGNSA in the germline V gene. The CDR3 extends over 14 amino acids. The CDR3 protein is CASSLVGEGETQYF. As DNA, the CDR3 is TGTGCCAGCAGCTTAGTGGGGGAAGGGGAGACCCAGTACTTC.